The 23 T cell receptor beta chains in this list originate from one sample, sequenced in a study of blood T cell repertoires in COVID-19. The table came from immunoSEQ multiplex PCR; TCRdb's copy has only in-frame clones and leaves some out. The sample lists about 70,000 clones, around 86% occurring once. Sequenced sample: peripheral blood. Receptor source: a man in his fifties with active COVID-19.

This chain links TRBV5-1 with TRBJ2-1; possibly TRBD2 for D (5 bases). Germline assignment: CDR1 SGHRS and CDR2 YFSETQ. V dropped 0 bases and J dropped 7 bases, with 8 bases sitting between them. The CDR3 totals 13 residues. CDR3 in amino acids: CASSLAPGNEQFF. CDR3 nucleotides: TGCGCCAGCAGCTTGGCCCCGGGGAATGAGCAGTTCTTC.

The chain is built from TRBV5-4 and TRBJ2-3, with a possible D match to TRBD2 (5 bases). Trimming stripped 0 bases from V and 2 bases from J, with 13 bases between. CDR3 length equals 16 residues. From germline, CDR1 is SGHNT and CDR2 YYREEE (reference sequence). CDR3 in DNA: TGTGCCAGCAGCTTGGCGGGGTTAGGAAACACAGATACGCAGTATTTT. As protein: CASSLAGLGNTDTQYF.

This clone turned up a few times. J is TRBJ2-5 and V is TRBV5-1; TRBD1 might be the D (6 bases). V was shortened by 4 bases and J by 2 bases, with 12 bases between the two germline ends. The CDR3 consists of 14 residues. Germline-derived CDR1 and CDR2 are SGHRS and YFSETQ. CDR3 sequence: CASSIQGTQETQYF. The DNA for the CDR3 is TGCGCCAGCAGCATACAGGGAACTCAAGAGACCCAGTACTTC. The full variable domain, completed using reference TRBV5-1 and TRBJ2-5, is KAGVTQTPRYLIKTRGQQVTLSCSPISGHRSVSWYQQTPGQGLQFLFEYFSETQRNKGNFPGRFSGRQFSNSRSEMNVSTLELGDSALYLCASSIQGTQETQYFGPGTRLLVL.

The chain couples TRBV11-1 to TRBJ2-7; 8 bases fit TRBD2. The CDR3 loop spans 15 amino acids. V shed 5 bases and J 3 bases; nucleotides not matched to a gene: 9. Germline-derived CDR1 and CDR2 are SGHAT and FQDESV (reference sequence). The CDR3 nucleotides are TGTGCCAGCAGCCCGTTTGCGGGAGGATTCTACGAGCAGTACTTC. This sequence encodes CASSPFAGGFYEQYF.

The chain uses TRBV5-5 and TRBJ1-1; tentatively, D is TRBD1 (6 bases). Trimming took 1 base from V and 3 from J, leaving 7 bases between them. The CDR3 contains 13 residues. Germline V CDR1 and CDR2: SGHKS, YYEKEE (reference sequence). CDR3 sequence (DNA): TGTGCCAGCAGCTTGCAGGGGTACACTGAAGCTTTCTTT. It translates to CASSLQGYTEAFF.

The V call is TRBV28, the J call TRBJ2-5, with 14 bases that match TRBD2. In germline, CDR1 is MDHEN, CDR2 SYDVKM. V lost 8 bases, J lost 1 base, and 3 bases stayed unmatched. This CDR3 contains 15 residues. The CDR3 DNA sequence: TGTGCCAGCGGACTAGCGGGAGGCCCCCAAGAGACCCAGTACTTC. This translates into CASGLAGGPQETQYF. The variable domain in full, with the rest retrieved from reference TRBV28 and TRBJ2-5, is DVKVTQSSRYLVKRTGEKVFLECVQDMDHENMFWYRQDPGLGLRLIYFSYDVKMKEKGDIPEGYSVSREKKERFSLILESASTNQTSMYLCASGLAGGPQETQYFGPGTRLLVL.

The V gene is TRBV15, the J gene TRBJ2-3, with D perhaps TRBD2 (5 bases). Germline loops: CDR1 LNHNV, CDR2 YYDKDF (reference sequence). This CDR3 is 16 amino acids long. The V gene lost 0 bases and the J gene lost 3 bases, with 13 bases spanning the gap. DNA of the CDR3: TGTGCCACCAGCAGAGATCGGGGAAGGAGAACAGATACGCAGTATTTT. Protein product: CATSRDRGRRTDTQYF.

The genes are TRBV4-1 and TRBJ1-2; 7 nucleotides match TRBD1. This CDR3 has 15 residues. Germline values: CDR1 MGHRA, CDR2 YSYEKL. Trimming cost V 4 bases and J 8 bases; bases outside gene matches: 13. The CDR3 DNA reads TGCGCCAGCAGCCTTTTCATACAGGGGCAGGAAGGCTACACCTTC. Translating gives CASSLFIQGQEGYTF.

V and J are TRBV30 and TRBJ1-1; D is possibly TRBD1 (6 bases). The CDR3 sequence is 13 residues long. V dropped 5 bases and J dropped 2 bases, with 12 bases sitting between them. Germline V gene lookup returns CDR1 GTSNPN and CDR2 SVGIG (reference sequence). The CDR3 bases are TGTGCCTGGTCGACAGGTTCTAACACTGAAGCTTTCTTT. Encoded protein: CAWSTGSNTEAFF.

This chain connects TRBV11-2 to TRBJ2-7; 7 positions match TRBD2. With 5 bases clipped from V and 2 bases from J, the junction kept 9 bases outside the gene matches. This CDR3 is 15 amino acids long. CDR1 and CDR2 (germline): SGHAT, FQNNGV. The CDR3 loop reads CASSLGTTGTYEQYF. DNA of the CDR3: TGTGCCAGCAGCCTCGGGACTACCGGTACCTACGAGCAGTACTTC.

This clone was picked up one time. The genes are TRBV6-2 or TRBV6-3 and TRBJ2-7; TRBD2 matches at 10 bases. Per germline, CDR1 MNHEY and CDR2 SVGEGT. CDR3 length: 15 amino acids. J gave up 7 bases and V 6 bases, and 12 bases lay outside the gene matches. CDR3 amino acids: CASSPGLADEREQYF. Here the CDR3 DNA reads TGTGCCAGCAGCCCTGGACTAGCGGACGAAAGAGAGCAGTACTTC.

The chain combines TRBV9 with TRBJ1-1; D uncertain. The CDR3 runs to 14 residues. Germline CDR1 is SGDLS and CDR2 is YYNGEE. Trimming left V 2 bases short and J 0 bases short, with 8 bases between. CDR3: CASSVRPLNTEAFF. The CDR3 DNA follows: TGTGCCAGCAGCGTGCGGCCATTGAACACTGAAGCTTTCTTT.

The J gene is TRBJ2-2, the V gene TRBV14; D gene uncertain. Germline V gene lookup returns CDR1 SGHDN and CDR2 FVKESK. There are 14 residues in the CDR3. V was clipped by 2 bases and J by 6 bases, with 10 bases between them. The chain's CDR3 is CASSQINGAGELFF. The CDR3 DNA reads TGTGCCAGCAGCCAAATTAATGGAGCCGGGGAGCTGTTTTTT.

J is TRBJ2-3 and V is TRBV3-1 (or the pseudogene TRBV3-2), with D perhaps TRBD1 (5 bases). This CDR3 has 13 residues. Per the germline V gene, CDR1 is LGHDT and CDR2 is YNNKEL (reference sequence). V lost 4 bases and J lost 3, with 8 bases in between. The CDR3, as DNA: TGTGCCAGCAGCCTAAGGGGAACAGATACGCAGTATTTT. Translated, it gives CASSLRGTDTQYF.

In its sample, this clone was seen once. V usage is TRBV19 and J usage is TRBJ1-6; no definite D call. This CDR3 is 14 amino acids long. Trimming took 2 bases from V and 5 from J, leaving 7 bases between them. CDR1 and CDR2 (germline): LNHDA, SQIVND (reference sequence). The CDR3: CASSISGNNSPLHF. The CDR3 nucleotides are TGTGCCAGTAGTATAAGCGGGAATAATTCACCCCTCCACTTT.

The V gene is TRBV6-5, the J gene TRBJ2-1; 7 bases map to TRBD1. This CDR3 comprises 14 residues. CDR1 is MNHEY and CDR2 is SVGAGI in the germline V gene. V dropped 2 bases and J dropped 5; count of bases not matched to a gene: 3. In DNA, the CDR3 is TGTGCCAGCAGTTACGGGACAGAGAACAATGAGCAGTTCTTC. Translation gives CASSYGTENNEQFF.

This clone occurred once. The CDR3 region is CASSLRELGYEQYF. CDR3 DNA: TGCGCCAGCAGCCTCCGGGAGTTGGGCTACGAGCAGTACTTC. The rearrangement links TRBV4-1 to TRBJ2-7; weak D call: TRBD2 (6 bases). With 4 bases removed from V and 3 bases from J, the gap between germline ends came to 13 bases. Germline V gene sequence: CDR1 MGHRA, CDR2 YSYEKL. This CDR3 contains 14 residues.

In regard to this clone: Other DNA sequences in this specimen translate into the identical CDR3. The chain has TRBV28 and TRBJ1-1; 8 bases are shared with TRBD1. Germline loops: CDR1 MDHEN, CDR2 SYDVKM. V shed 5 bases, J shed 0 bases, and the junction held 2 bases outside the gene matches. The CDR3 consists of 14 residues. CDR3 bases: TGTGCCAGCAGTCGGACAGGGATGAACACTGAAGCTTTCTTT. As protein: CASSRTGMNTEAFF.

The CDR3 spells CSVDLQGNTQYF. CDR3 nucleotides: TGCAGCGTTGACCTTCAGGGAAATACGCAGTATTTT. V gene TRBV29-1 combines with J gene TRBJ2-3, with D perhaps matching TRBD1 (5 bases). Trimming stripped 3 bases from V and 7 bases from J, with 11 bases between. This CDR3 spans 12 amino acids. Germline lookup yields CDR1 SQVTM and CDR2 ANQGSEA.

The chain joins TRBV5-4 to TRBJ2-2; the match to TRBD2 covers 8 bases. After removal of 9 bases from V and 4 bases from J, the junction contained 11 bases not matched to a gene. The CDR3 is 15 amino acids. CDR1 is SGHNT and CDR2 is YYREEE in the germline V gene (reference sequence). CDR3 coding DNA: TGTGCCACCTCCCGGGGGGGGAGGGGCACCGGGGAGCTGTTTTTT. It encodes CATSRGGRGTGELFF.

This clone is a singleton in its sample. In this CDR3 the conserved last residue, phenylalanine or tryptophan, is missing, so a read error is likely. The DNA is omitted, as the CDR3 cannot be located on it reliably, and the CDR3 follows TCRdb's listing. The chain links TRBV5-8 to TRBJ2-7; the table names TRBD1, a call not compared with the DNA. Looked up from germline, CDR1 is SGHTS and CDR2 is YDEGEE. Including both end residues, the CDR3 is 11 amino acids long. The CDR3 here is CASSPRWTHLL.

V gene TRBV28 combines with J gene TRBJ1-2; a weak D match, TRBD1 (5 bases). Trimming took off 4 bases at V and 5 bases at J, with 14 bases between the two ends. Germline V lookup: CDR1 MDHEN, CDR2 SYDVKM. The CDR3 runs to 14 residues. Here the CDR3 DNA reads TGTGCCAGCAGTTCCACCGCCGGGGGATATGGCTACACCTTC. Amino acid sequence: CASSSTAGGYGYTF.

This chain links TRBV5-4 with TRBJ1-1, with TRBD1 identical over 7 bases. The CDR3 extends over 15 amino acids. Trimming took 0 bases from V and 3 from J; bases not matched to a gene: 5. CDR1 is SGHNT and CDR2 is YYREEE in the germline V gene (reference sequence). CDR3 loop: CASSLDRGSYTEAFF. The CDR3 nucleotides read TGTGCCAGCAGCTTGGACAGGGGTTCGTACACTGAAGCTTTCTTT.